This passage covers 2 T cell receptor beta chains from one sample sequenced in a study of blood T cell repertoires in COVID-19. The method was immunoSEQ multiplex PCR; TCRdb's version includes in-frame clones alone and lacks a portion of them. The data contain approximately 100,000 clones, roughly four fifths of them singletons. Sample: peripheral blood. These receptors all come from a man in his 60s with acute or convalescent COVID-19.

There are a few counts of this clone. The chain has TRBV19 and TRBJ2-7; the D gene is possibly TRBD2 (5 bases). Per germline, CDR1 LNHDA and CDR2 SQIVND (reference sequence). The CDR3 spans 15 residues. Trimming took 6 bases from V and 0 from J, leaving 15 bases between them. CDR3: CASRETSGSSYEQYF. CDR3 nucleotide sequence: TGTGCCAGTAGGGAGACATCTGGGAGCTCCTACGAGCAGTACTTC.

The rearrangement uses TRBV29-1 and TRBJ1-5, with TRBD1 identical over 9 bases. The CDR3 extends over 14 amino acids. The V gene end was trimmed by 1 base and the J gene end by 4 bases; junction bases not matched to a gene: 2. Germline-derived CDR1 and CDR2 are SQVTM and ANQGSEA. The CDR3 DNA reads as TGCAGCGTTGAAGTGGGACAGGGTAATCAGCCCCAGCATTTT. This encodes CSVEVGQGNQPQHF.